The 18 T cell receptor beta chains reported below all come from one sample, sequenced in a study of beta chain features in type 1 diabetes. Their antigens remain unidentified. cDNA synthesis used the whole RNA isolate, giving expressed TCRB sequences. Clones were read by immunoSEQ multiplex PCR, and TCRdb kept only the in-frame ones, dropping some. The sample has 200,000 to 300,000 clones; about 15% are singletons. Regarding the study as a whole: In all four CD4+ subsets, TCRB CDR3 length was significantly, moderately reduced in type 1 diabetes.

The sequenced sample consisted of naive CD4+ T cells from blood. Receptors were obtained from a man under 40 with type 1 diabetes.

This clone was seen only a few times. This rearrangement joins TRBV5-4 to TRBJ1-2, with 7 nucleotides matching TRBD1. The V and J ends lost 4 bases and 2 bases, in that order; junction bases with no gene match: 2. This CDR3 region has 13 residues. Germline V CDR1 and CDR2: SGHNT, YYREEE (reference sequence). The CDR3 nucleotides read TGTGCCAGCAGCGCGGACAGGAACTATGGCTACACCTTC. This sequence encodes CASSADRNYGYTF.

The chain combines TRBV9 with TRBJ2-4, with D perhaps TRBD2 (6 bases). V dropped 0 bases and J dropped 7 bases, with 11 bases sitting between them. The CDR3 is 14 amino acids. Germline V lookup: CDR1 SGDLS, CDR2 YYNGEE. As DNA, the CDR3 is TGTGCCAGCAGCGTAGGTCCGGGGGTGAACATTCAGTACTTC. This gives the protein CASSVGPGVNIQYF. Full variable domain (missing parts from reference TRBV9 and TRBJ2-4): DSGVTQTPKHLITATGQRVTLRCSPRSGDLSVYWYQQSLDQGLQFLIQYYNGEERAKGNILERFSAQQFPDLHSELNLSSLELGDSALYFCASSVGPGVNIQYFGAGTRLSVL.

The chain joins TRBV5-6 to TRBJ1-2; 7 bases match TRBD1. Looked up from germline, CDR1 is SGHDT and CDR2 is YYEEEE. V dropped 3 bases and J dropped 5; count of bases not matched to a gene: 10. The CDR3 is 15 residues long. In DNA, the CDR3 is TGTGCCAGCAGCTCTCAGACAGGGACCGGGTATGGCTACACCTTC. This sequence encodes CASSSQTGTGYGYTF.

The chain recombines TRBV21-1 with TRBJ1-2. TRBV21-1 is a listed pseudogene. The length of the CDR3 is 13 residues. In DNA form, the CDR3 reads TGTGCCAGCAGCAATGACTGGAACTATGGCTACACCTTC. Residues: CASSNDWNYGYTF.

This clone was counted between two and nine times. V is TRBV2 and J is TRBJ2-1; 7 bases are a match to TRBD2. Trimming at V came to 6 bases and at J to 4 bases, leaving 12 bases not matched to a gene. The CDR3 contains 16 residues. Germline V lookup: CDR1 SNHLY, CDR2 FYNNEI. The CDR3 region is CASRAEGRGIYNEQFF. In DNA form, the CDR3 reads TGTGCCAGCAGGGCCGAGGGGCGGGGGATTTACAATGAGCAGTTCTTC.

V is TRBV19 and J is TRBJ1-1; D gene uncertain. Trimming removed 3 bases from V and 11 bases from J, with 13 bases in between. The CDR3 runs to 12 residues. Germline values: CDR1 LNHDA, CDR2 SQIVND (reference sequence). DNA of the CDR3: TGTGCCAGTAGTATTGCTGAGGGCCCCGCTTTCTTT. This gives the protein CASSIAEGPAFF.

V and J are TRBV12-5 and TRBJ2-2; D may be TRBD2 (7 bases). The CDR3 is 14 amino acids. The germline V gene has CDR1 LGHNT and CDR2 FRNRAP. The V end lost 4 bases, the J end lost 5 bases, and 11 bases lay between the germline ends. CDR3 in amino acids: CASGWGGLTGELFF. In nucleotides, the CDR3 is TGTGCTAGTGGTTGGGGGGGCCTGACCGGGGAGCTGTTTTTT.

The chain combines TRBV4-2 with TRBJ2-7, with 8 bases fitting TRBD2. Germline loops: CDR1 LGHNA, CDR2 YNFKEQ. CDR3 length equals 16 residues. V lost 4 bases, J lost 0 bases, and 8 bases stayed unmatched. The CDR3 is CASSRSSAGDSYEQYF. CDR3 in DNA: TGTGCCAGCAGCCGGTCGTCAGCGGGAGACTCCTACGAGCAGTACTTC.

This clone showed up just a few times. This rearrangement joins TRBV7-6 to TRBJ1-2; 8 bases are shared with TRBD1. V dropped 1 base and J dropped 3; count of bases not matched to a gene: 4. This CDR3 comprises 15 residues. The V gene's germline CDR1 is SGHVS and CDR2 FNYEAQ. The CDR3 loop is CASSLGAGGHYGYTF. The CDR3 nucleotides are TGTGCCAGCAGCTTAGGGGCAGGGGGCCACTATGGCTACACCTTC.

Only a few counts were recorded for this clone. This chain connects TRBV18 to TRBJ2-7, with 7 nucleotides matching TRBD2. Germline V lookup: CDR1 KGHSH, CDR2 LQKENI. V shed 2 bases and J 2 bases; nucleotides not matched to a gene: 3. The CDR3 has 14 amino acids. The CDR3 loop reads CASSPAGVTYEQYF. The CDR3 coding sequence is TGTGCCAGCTCACCAGCGGGAGTTACCTACGAGCAGTACTTC.

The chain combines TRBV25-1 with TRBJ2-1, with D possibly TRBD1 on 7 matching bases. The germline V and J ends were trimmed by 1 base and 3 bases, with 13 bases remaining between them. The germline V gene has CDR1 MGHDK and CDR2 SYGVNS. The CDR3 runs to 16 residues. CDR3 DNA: TGTGCCAGCAGTGAATCAGGGGGAGCGGGCTACAATGAGCAGTTCTTC. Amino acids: CASSESGGAGYNEQFF. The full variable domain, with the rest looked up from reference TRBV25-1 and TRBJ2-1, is EADIYQTPRYLVIGTGKKITLECSQTMGHDKMYWYQQDPGMELHLIHYSYGVNSTEKGDLSSESTVSRIRTEHFPLTLESARPSHTSQYLCASSESGGAGYNEQFFGPGTRLTVL.

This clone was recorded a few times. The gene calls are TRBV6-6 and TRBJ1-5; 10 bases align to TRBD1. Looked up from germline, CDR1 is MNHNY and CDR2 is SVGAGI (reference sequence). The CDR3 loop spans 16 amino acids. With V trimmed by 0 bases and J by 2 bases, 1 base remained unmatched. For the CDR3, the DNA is TGTGCCAGCAGTTACTCTGGGACAGGGGGCAATCAGCCCCAGCATTTT. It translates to CASSYSGTGGNQPQHF.

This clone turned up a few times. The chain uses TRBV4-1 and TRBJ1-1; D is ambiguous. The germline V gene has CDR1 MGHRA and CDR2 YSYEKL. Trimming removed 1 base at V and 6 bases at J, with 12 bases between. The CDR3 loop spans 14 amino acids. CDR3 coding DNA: TGCGCCAGCAGCCAAGGGTTGGCGAGGGCTGAAGCTTTCTTT. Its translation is CASSQGLARAEAFF.

DNA of the CDR3: TGTGCCAGCAGGCCGGGACAGGGGAACTACGAGCAGTACTTC. Protein product: CASRPGQGNYEQYF. V usage is TRBV25-1 and J usage is TRBJ2-7, with 10 bases aligning to TRBD1. Losses at the gene ends were 6 bases for V and 3 bases for J; bases not matched to a gene: 5. This CDR3 has 14 amino acids. Germline CDR1 and CDR2: MGHDK and SYGVNS.

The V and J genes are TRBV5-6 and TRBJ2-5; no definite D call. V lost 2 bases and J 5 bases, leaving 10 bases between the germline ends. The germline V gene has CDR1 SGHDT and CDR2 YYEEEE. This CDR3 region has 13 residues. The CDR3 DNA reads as TGTGCCAGCAGCTTTGACATCCAGGAGACCCAGTACTTC. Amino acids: CASSFDIQETQYF.

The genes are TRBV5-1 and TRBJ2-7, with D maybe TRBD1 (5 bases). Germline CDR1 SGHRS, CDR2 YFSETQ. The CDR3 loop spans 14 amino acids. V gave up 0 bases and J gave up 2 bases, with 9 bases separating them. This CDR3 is CASSLDTGAYEQYF. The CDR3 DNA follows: TGCGCCAGCAGCTTGGACACAGGAGCCTACGAGCAGTACTTC.

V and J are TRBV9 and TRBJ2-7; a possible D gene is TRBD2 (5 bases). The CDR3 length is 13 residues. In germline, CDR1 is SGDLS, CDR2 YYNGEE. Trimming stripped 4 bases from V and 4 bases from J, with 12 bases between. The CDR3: CASSPRGSYEQYF. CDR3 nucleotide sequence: TGTGCCAGCAGCCCACGAGGGAGTTACGAGCAGTACTTC.

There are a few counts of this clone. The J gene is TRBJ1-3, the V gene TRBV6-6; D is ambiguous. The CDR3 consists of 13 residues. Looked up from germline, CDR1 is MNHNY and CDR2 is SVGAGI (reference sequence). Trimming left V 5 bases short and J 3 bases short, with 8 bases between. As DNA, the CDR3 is TGTGCCAGCAGTGCCTCGGTTGGAAACACCATATATTTT. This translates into CASSASVGNTIYF.